This T cell receptor (beta chain) was recovered during a study of blood T cell repertoires in COVID-19 (dated by TCRdb to 2018 to 2020). About the full investigation: Samples covering the acute and convalescent phases of COVID-19 were provided by collaborators in the United States, Italy and Spain. The samples were drawn from the first 160 participants of the ongoing ImmuneRACE study and from roughly 1,300 subjects provided by 6 global collaborators. The sample metadata nearly always contained a de-identified subject ID, COVID-19 status, age in years and sex. The repertoires were released in a freely available public database intended as a resource for research on the immune response to SARS-CoV-2. Subjects who had been exposed to COVID-19, were actively infected with it, or had recovered from it provided the deeply sampled blood TCRbeta repertoires that made up the dataset. HLA class I and class II types, where available, came from metadata supplied by the sample provider rather than from assay-based typing. The prospective study material was composed of cDNA or gDNA derived from T cells, B-cell-depleted T cells, or PBMCs. Study-wide findings and limitations: Clinical and demographic metadata were provided uncurated, with the amount varying by source and participant.

The immunoSEQ Assay, a bias-controlled multiplex PCR, was used to amplify TCRbeta CDR3 regions from genomic DNA. Under the source paper's analysis protocol: The number of nucleated cells in each sample was estimated by amplification of reference gene primers within the assay. To quantify the absolute abundance of each unique TCRbeta CDR3 rearrangement, sequence reads were collapsed and filtered. Productive Simpson clonality was computed per sample as the square root of Simpson's diversity index over productive rearrangements. Here the immuneACCESS table is served through TCRdb, limited to in-frame sequences with V and J called. Missing clones are a known gap in these copies; in checked studies unresolved V genes cover under half, and the rest lacks a known reason. V, J and clone size are taken as reported in that table, and D and trimming were inferred from the DNA itself. The sample profile shows about 62,000 clones; 75% to 90% of them were found once. The ten largest clones take up approximately 20% of the sample.

The CDR3 has 14 amino acids, counting the end cysteine and phenylalanine. Left in the record is the CDR3 DNA by itself, 42 bases read in frame from the first base. V lost 5 bases and J lost 2 bases, and the count of bases not matched to a germline gene is 8. The germline V gene (reference sequence) specifies GTSNPN as CDR1 and SVGIG as CDR2. At one collaborating source in Seattle, patients were enrolled during active infection and were followed longitudinally through the course of disease. Whole blood was collected in K2EDTA tubes by collaborating institutions according to the institutions' own protocols. Collaborator samples were shipped for TCRbeta analysis as frozen whole blood, isolated PBMCs, or DNA extracted from either sample type. This clone has a single count. Its antigen remains unidentified. Base qualities are not recorded, but no much larger clone differs from it by a single base.

This chain joins TRBV30 to TRBJ2-7, with TRBD1 matching 8 junction bases. The source is a woman aged 55-69 years with COVID-19, enrolled during active disease. The source material was peripheral blood. The encoded CDR3 is CAWSRGLGAYEQYF. The DNA reads TGTGCCTGGTCCAGGGGGCTGGGTGCCTACGAGCAGTACTTC.